Included here is one T cell receptor beta chain sequence, with context. The antigen this receptor binds is unknown. Per-base quality was not reported, and no clone a single base away is much larger than it. Using the deep immunoSEQ assay, multiplex PCR amplified TCR CDR3 regions from genomic DNA. Genomic DNA extracted from each cell subset was distributed evenly over all wells of several immunoSEQ 96-well plates, and each plate served as one replicate. For sorted subsets, roughly 200 ng of genomic DNA, equivalent to some 30,000 T cell genomes, went into each replicate PCR. The purified libraries were quantified using a Qubit 3.0 fluorometer, sized with a Bioanalyzer 2100, and then quantified again using the KAPA Library Quantification kit. Every immunoSEQ 96-well plate was sequenced on a dedicated single-read 150-cycle Illumina NextSeq 550 flow cell. The original methods were these. Because the immunoSEQ output included only junctional sequences and no quality scores, the filtering could not be the same as the filtering used for full-length reads. Sequences were annotated with PyIR, a Python wrapper for IgBLAST v1.9, and V/J genes and CDR3 were assigned using IMGT germline references. Reads were removed for weak V/J assignments (E-value above 1e-6), missing CDR3, stop codons, out-of-frame junctions, or ambiguous translated residues. V3J clonotypes were defined as sequences sharing an identical inferred V gene, J gene, and CDR3 amino acid sequence. Percentage overlap between repertoires was computed as shared unique clonotypes divided by the size of the smaller repertoire. Richness of each repertoire was evaluated using RTK rarefaction, the Chao1 estimator, and Recon v2.1 estimates of unobserved clonotypes. For all TCRbeta clonotypes obtained by the gDNA method from several donors, generation probabilities were computed with OLGA. Entries here come from immuneACCESS through TCRdb and include only in-frame sequences with V and J called. Some clones fail to appear in such tables; in the studies checked, an unresolved V gene covers under half of the shortfall, and the cause of the remainder is unknown. V and J calls plus clone size are reproduced from that table; the DNA served to infer D and trimming. A total of about 1 million clones appear in this sample, approximately 70% of them only once. Jointly, the top ten make up about 1.5% of the sample.

These data originate in a study of shared clonotypes between healthy human individuals (dated by TCRdb to 2018 to 2021). The study in broad terms: Three men and a couple of women, aged 18 to 49 years, made up the cohort. For each donor, CD4 naive and CD4 memory were each run on three plates, CD8 naive on two plates, and CD8 memory on one plate. To estimate repertoire size and how much clonotypes are shared between individuals, the study performed deep sequencing of blood TCR repertoires from roughly five healthy adults. Libraries were prepared and TCR repertoires were sequenced by different laboratories using diverse techniques, in order to increase sequencing depth and limit assay-specific biases. Between about 0.85 and 9.5 billion PBMCs per donor were obtained by leukapheresis.

Results and caveats for the whole study, not just this receptor: Larger estimated clonotype richness was generally found for naive subsets than for memory subsets. Pairwise subsampling indicated that sequencing depth was expected to affect the degree of clonotype sharing among donors. Even with the large sequencing depth, rarefaction of the sorted-subset datasets indicated that sequencing was incomplete. Higher generation probabilities were observed for clonotypes shared by all four sorted-subset donors than for non-shared clonotypes. Sampling was restricted to blood, and TCR repertoires in tissue are likely to differ from TCR repertoires in blood. Sharing across several donors was observed for about 5% of naive CD4, 3.5% of naive CD8, over 2% of memory CD4, and roughly 0.43% of memory CD8 clonotypes. The genetic and exposure-history diversity represented was limited by the small number of donors.

The germline V gene gives CDR1 as ENHRY and CDR2 as SYGVKD. Including cysteine and phenylalanine, the CDR3 has 13 amino acids. The only DNA kept is the CDR3, 39 bases in frame from the first base. V is reduced by 6 bases and J by 3 bases, leaving a spacing of 8 bases between them. The donors were healthy, HIV-negative adults with no recently reported acute infections or vaccinations. Every donor was a Caucasian adult residing in Nashville, Tennessee, USA. CD4+ T cells were enriched through magnetic negative selection, after which naive cells were positively selected on CD45RA and the remaining negative fraction served as the memory subset. Blood was obtained by leukapheresis, after which PBMCs were separated by Ficoll-Histopaque density gradient centrifugation and cryopreserved in liquid nitrogen vapor phase. Analytical flow cytometry was used to check the purity and quantity of every magnetically sorted T cell population. Each sorted fraction had its genomic DNA isolated and then quantified by UV absorbance on a Nanodrop 2000c.

This receptor was taken from a man younger than 30 in good health. The chain is made from TRBV10-3 and TRBJ2-2, with the D segment identity uncertain. The source material was memory CD4+ T cells sorted from blood. Per the publication, the cell subset or site label means: CD45RA-negative fraction. The DNA sequence is as follows: TGTGCCATCAGACTACCCTACACCGGGGAGCTGTTTTTT. Translated, it gives CAIRLPYTGELFF.